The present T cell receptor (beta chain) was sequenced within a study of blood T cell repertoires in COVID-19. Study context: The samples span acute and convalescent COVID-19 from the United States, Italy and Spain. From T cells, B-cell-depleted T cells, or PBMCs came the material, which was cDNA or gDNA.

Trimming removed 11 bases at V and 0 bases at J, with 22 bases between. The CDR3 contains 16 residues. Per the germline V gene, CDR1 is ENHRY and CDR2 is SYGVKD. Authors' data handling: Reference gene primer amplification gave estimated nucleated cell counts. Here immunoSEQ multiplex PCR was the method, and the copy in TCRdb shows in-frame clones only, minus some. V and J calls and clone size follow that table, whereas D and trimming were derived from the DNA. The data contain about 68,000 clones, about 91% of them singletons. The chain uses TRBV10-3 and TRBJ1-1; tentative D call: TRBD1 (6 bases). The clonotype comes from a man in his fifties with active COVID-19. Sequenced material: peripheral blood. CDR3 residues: CAASQGGGRVNTEAFF. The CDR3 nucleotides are TGTGCCGCATCACAGGGTGGGGGAAGGGTGAACACTGAAGCTTTCTTT.